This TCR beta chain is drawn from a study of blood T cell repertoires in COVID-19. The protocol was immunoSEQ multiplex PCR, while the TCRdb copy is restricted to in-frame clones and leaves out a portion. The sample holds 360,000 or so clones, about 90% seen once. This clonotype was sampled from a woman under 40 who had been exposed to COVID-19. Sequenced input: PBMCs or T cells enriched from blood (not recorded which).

Here the CDR3 reads CASSEARTSGMTNEQFF. DNA of the CDR3: TGTGCCAGCAGTGAAGCGCGGACTAGCGGGATGACGAATGAGCAGTTCTTC. The chain employs TRBV2 and TRBJ2-1, with TRBD2 identical over 12 bases. CDR3 size: 17 residues. The germline V gene encodes CDR1 SNHLY and CDR2 FYNNEI. V gave up 0 bases and J gave up 7 bases; unmatched junction bases: 7.